These T cell receptor beta chains were read from a single sample in a study of T-cell reconstitution after alpha-beta-depleted transplantation in children. From the PCR reads, TCRdb called clonotypes with MiXCR, one entry per CDR3 protein. The sample consists of hundreds of thousands of distinct CDR3 sequences, less than 35% of them appearing once. Sequenced material: PBMCs from the stem cell graft donor, taken from the stem cell graft. The receptors derive from a human donor who donated a stem cell graft to a child with aplastic anemia. CDR3s include the opening cysteine and the closing phenylalanine or tryptophan. A D gene is named only where the DNA matches it firmly. Only some rows state a clone size, as once, few, many or a class for expanded clones.

J gene,V gene,clone size,D gene,CDR3 DNA,CDR3 protein
TRBJ2-5,TRBV20-1,NA,NA,TGCAGTGCTAGAGAGCCAGCGAGAGAGACCCAGTACTTC,CSAREPARETQYF
TRBJ2-5,TRBV20-1,few,NA,TGCAGTGCTAGTGCCCGGCCGGTGGAGACCCAGTACTTC,CSASARPVETQYF
TRBJ2-1,TRBV10-3,NA,TRBD2,TGTGCCATCAGTGGGGCAGCGGGAGCCGCTGAGCAGTTCTTC,CAISGAAGAAEQFF
TRBJ2-1,TRBV7-6,NA,NA,TGTGCCAGCAGCGCGACCATAACAGGGGGCGCCGGGACTAGATGGATCAATGAGCAGTTCTTC,CASSATITGGAGTRWINEQFF
TRBJ2-5,TRBV7-2,NA,NA,TGTGCCAGCAGCGCCGGCGGGACCTTGTACCAAGAGACCCAGTACTTC,CASSAGGTLYQETQYF
TRBJ2-6,TRBV19,NA,NA,TGTGCCAGGTCCACACAGGGATCTGGGGCCAACGTCCTGACTTTC,CARSTQGSGANVLTF
TRBJ2-5,TRBV12-3/TRBV12-4,few,TRBD1,TGTGCCAGCAGACCCGGGACAGGCAAATTTGGGACCCACCCCCCAGAGACCCAGTACTTC,CASRPGTGKFGTHPPETQYF
TRBJ1-2,TRBV5-6,few,NA,TGTGCCAGCAGCTTGGTTGGCAGGCCTAACTATGGCTACACCTTC,CASSLVGRPNYGYTF
TRBJ1-1,TRBV6-5,NA,NA,TGTGCCAGCAGAGGGGTTGGGGAAGCTTTCTTT,CASRGVGEAFF
TRBJ1-1,TRBV6-5,many,NA,TGTGCCAGCAGTTACCGGGTAGACACTGAAGCTTTCTTT,CASSYRVDTEAFF
TRBJ2-1,TRBV6-8,NA,TRBD2,TGTGCCAGCAGTTATTCCGGGACTAGTCCGTTCTTC,CASSYSGTSPFF
TRBJ2-5,TRBV20-1,NA,NA,TGCAGTGCTCCCCTGGGACCCATAACCGACAAAGAGACCCAGTACTTC,CSAPLGPITDKETQYF
TRBJ2-1,TRBV11-1,few,TRBD2,TGTGCCAGCAGCTTAGCGCTGGTAGCGGGGTACAATGAGCAGTTCTTC,CASSLALVAGYNEQFF
TRBJ2-2,TRBV18,NA,TRBD1,TGTGCCAGCTCACTCGGACAGGGAGAGATCGGGGAGCTGTTTTTT,CASSLGQGEIGELFF
TRBJ1-1,TRBV5-1,few,NA,TGCGCCAGCAGCTTATTGAAGACAGGTTTCGGTAGCACTGAAGCTTTCTTT,CASSLLKTGFGSTEAFF
TRBJ2-5,TRBV30,few,TRBD2,TGTGCCTGGAGTCCCGAGGCGGGACTAGCGGAACAAGAGACCCAGTACTTC,CAWSPEAGLAEQETQYF
TRBJ2-7,TRBV6-2/TRBV6-3,once,NA,TGTGCCAGCAGTTACTTCCCCAGACAGAACTCCTACGAGCAGTACTTC,CASSYFPRQNSYEQYF
TRBJ2-1,TRBV20-1,NA,TRBD2,TGCAGTGCTGAAGGGACTAATAGTAATGAGCAGTTCTTC,CSAEGTNSNEQFF
TRBJ2-5,TRBV7-2,NA,TRBD2,TGTGCCAGCAGCTCCCGACTAGCCCCGTCGTTGGCCCAGTACTTC,CASSSRLAPSLAQYF
TRBJ2-3,TRBV9,few,TRBD2,TGTGCCAGCAGCTCCAGACTAGCGACAGATACGCAGTATTTT,CASSSRLATDTQYF
TRBJ1-1,TRBV5-5,NA,NA,TGTGCCAGCAGCGTTAGGGGCTTAGGGAGCACTGAAGCTTTCTTT,CASSVRGLGSTEAFF
TRBJ2-5,TRBV11-2,NA,TRBD2,TGTGCCAGCAGCACAGGGACTAGCGGGATAAAGACCCAGTACTTC,CASSTGTSGIKTQYF
TRBJ1-2,TRBV10-3,few,NA,TGTGCCATCAGTGAGGGCGGCTATGGCTACACCTTC,CAISEGGYGYTF
TRBJ1-1,TRBV18,NA,NA,TGTGCCAGCTCAGGGTTGGAGATGAACACTGAAGCTTTCTTT,CASSGLEMNTEAFF
TRBJ2-2,TRBV19,NA,TRBD2,TGTGCCAGTAGTATTAGCGGGAGGGCCTATGCGGAGCTGTTTTTT,CASSISGRAYAELFF
TRBJ2-1,TRBV19,NA,NA,TGTGCCAGTAGTACCCCTCTAGGAGGTCTACGCAATGAGCAGTTCTTC,CASSTPLGGLRNEQFF
TRBJ2-7,TRBV29-1,NA,TRBD2,TGCAGCGTGTTAGCGGGAGGGGGGCCTGGGGAGCAGTACTTC,CSVLAGGGPGEQYF
TRBJ1-1,TRBV5-1,NA,NA,TGCGCCAGCAGCTTGGCCGGGAACGGCAACATGAACACTGAAGCTTTCTTT,CASSLAGNGNMNTEAFF
TRBJ2-3,TRBV6-5,NA,NA,TGTGCCAGCAGTTACCAACAGAACACAGATACGCAGTATTTT,CASSYQQNTDTQYF
TRBJ1-1,TRBV18,few,TRBD1,TGTGCCAGCTCACCACTGGGACAGGGCGGTAACACTGAAGCTTTCTTT,CASSPLGQGGNTEAFF
TRBJ1-2,TRBV19,once,NA,TGTGCCAGTAGTACAGCCCAGGGGCCATATGGCTACACCTTC,CASSTAQGPYGYTF
TRBJ1-6,TRBV12-3/TRBV12-4,few,TRBD1,TGTGCCAGCAGTCTACAGGGGGGGTATAATTCACCCCTCCACTTT,CASSLQGGYNSPLHF
TRBJ2-5,TRBV6-5,few,NA,TGTGCCAGCAGTTACGGGGGGCTGCAAGAGACCCAGTACTTC,CASSYGGLQETQYF
TRBJ2-2,TRBV7-8,few,NA,TGTGCCAACCGAATTGGGGCCGGGGAGCTGTTTTTT,CANRIGAGELFF
TRBJ2-4,TRBV6-2/TRBV6-3,few,TRBD2,TGTGCCAGCACCGGACTAGCGGGACACAAAAACATTCAGTACTTC,CASTGLAGHKNIQYF
TRBJ1-1,TRBV18,NA,NA,TGTGCCAGCTCACCACTAGCCGGGGAGGGGGCTGAAGCTTTCTTT,CASSPLAGEGAEAFF
TRBJ2-1,TRBV7-3,NA,NA,TGTGCCAGCAGCCTGGGTGTTTCGAATGAGCAGTTCTTC,CASSLGVSNEQFF
TRBJ2-1,TRBV20-1,NA,TRBD2,TGCAGTGCTAGAGGTCTCGCCGTCGGGACAGCCAGACTAGCGGGAAACAATGAGCAGTTCTTC,CSARGLAVGTARLAGNNEQFF
TRBJ1-1,TRBV12-5,few,NA,TGTGCTAGTGGTTTGGCTTTCGGGGACACTGAAGCTTTCTTT,CASGLAFGDTEAFF
TRBJ2-4,TRBV3-1,NA,NA,TGTGCCAGCAGCCAGAGAGGAGCTGTAGCCAAAAACATTCAGTACTTC,CASSQRGAVAKNIQYF
TRBJ1-1,TRBV10-2,NA,TRBD1,TGCGCCAGCAGTACGGACAGGGACACTGAAGCTTTCTTT,CASSTDRDTEAFF
TRBJ1-5,TRBV6-1,NA,NA,TGTGCCAGCAGTCTCAGGGGTTTGGGTCAGCCCCAGCATTTT,CASSLRGLGQPQHF
TRBJ1-1,TRBV29-1,NA,TRBD1,TGCAGCGTTGCAACGACAGGGAGAGCTTTCTTT,CSVATTGRAFF
TRBJ2-5,TRBV6-2/TRBV6-3,few,NA,TGTGCCAGCAGTTACACAGAGACCCAGTACTTC,CASSYTETQYF
TRBJ2-5,TRBV6-6,NA,TRBD2,TGTGCCACCCGGGACGGCGGGGGGACCCAGTACTTC,CATRDGGGTQYF
TRBJ2-5,TRBV10-2,NA,NA,TGCGCCAGCAGTGAGGGGGGCGGGGCCCAGTACTTC,CASSEGGGAQYF
TRBJ2-1,TRBV5-5,few,TRBD1,TGTGCCACGAAGACGGGACAGGGAGACTACAATGAGCAGTTCTTC,CATKTGQGDYNEQFF
TRBJ2-7,TRBV30,NA,NA,TGTGCCTGGAGGGAAAGCGGGCCAAGCTCCTACGAGCAGTACTTC,CAWRESGPSSYEQYF
TRBJ1-6,TRBV18,NA,NA,TGTGCCAGCTCACCAATGGGCCCAGGGACGGATTCACCCCTCCACTTT,CASSPMGPGTDSPLHF
TRBJ2-5,TRBV9,NA,TRBD2,TGTGCCAGCAGCGACGGGGGGAGTCGGACGGAGACCCAGTACTTC,CASSDGGSRTETQYF
TRBJ1-1,TRBV4-3,few,NA,TGCGCCAGCAGCCAAGATAGCACCGGCAAGGGTGCTTTCTTT,CASSQDSTGKGAFF
TRBJ2-3,TRBV12-3/TRBV12-4,many,NA,TGTGCCAGCAGTTTTGCAGGCCCGAGTCAAGATACGCAGTATTTT,CASSFAGPSQDTQYF
TRBJ1-5,TRBV15,NA,NA,TGTGCCACCAGCAGAGGCCCCGGGCAGCCCCAGCATTTT,CATSRGPGQPQHF
TRBJ1-1,TRBV20-1,many,NA,TGCAGTGCTAGAGCGCGCAGGGGAGGGACTGAAGCTTTCTTT,CSARARRGGTEAFF
TRBJ2-1,TRBV13,few,NA,TGTGCCAGCAGCGATCGGGCCAATGAGCAGTTCTTC,CASSDRANEQFF